Below are 6 T cell receptor beta chains sequenced from a single sample in a study of T cell repertoires in ileal Crohn's disease. Clones were sequenced by immunoSEQ multiplex PCR, and TCRdb holds only the in-frame ones, with some missing. This table has more than 4,000 clones, around 78% appearing once. The sequenced material came from ileal tissue. The receptors originated from an adult with Crohn's disease.

The gene calls are TRBV5-1 and TRBJ2-3; the D gene is possibly TRBD1 (5 bases). This CDR3 has 16 residues. Between the trimmed V and J ends, which lost 0 bases and 0 bases, there was a span of 11 bases. The germline V gene has CDR1 SGHRS and CDR2 YFSETQ. The DNA of the CDR3 is TGCGCCAGCAGCTTGGCCGTGACAGCAAGCACAGATACGCAGTATTTT. Protein: CASSLAVTASTDTQYF.

A single count supports this clone. This chain connects TRBV7-3 to TRBJ2-6; 11 nucleotides align to TRBD2. V was clipped by 5 bases and J by 0 bases; unmatched bases: 9. This CDR3 contains 19 residues. Germline lookup yields CDR1 SGHTA and CDR2 FQGTGA. The CDR3 DNA sequence: TGTGCCAGCAGCGCTGGGACTAGCGGCCACCTCTCTGGGGCCAACGTCCTGACTTTC. It is translated as CASSAGTSGHLSGANVLTF.

This chain connects TRBV2 to TRBJ2-3; 9 bases map to TRBD2. Trimming cost V 4 bases and J 2 bases; bases outside gene matches: 4. The CDR3 has 15 amino acids. The germline CDR1 and CDR2 sequences are SNHLY and FYNNEI. This CDR3 reads CASSGAGGTTDTQYF. The CDR3 DNA reads TGTGCCAGCAGTGGTGCGGGGGGGACCACAGATACGCAGTATTTT.

The gene calls are TRBV30 and TRBJ2-5; TRBD1 is a possible D gene (6 bases). The germline V gene encodes CDR1 GTSNPN and CDR2 SVGIG (reference sequence). Trimming removed 1 base from V and 3 bases from J, with 15 bases in between. This CDR3 is built from 15 residues. The CDR3 bases are TGTGCCTGGAGTGATATACAGGGTCTTGAAGAGACCCAGTACTTC. Its translation is CAWSDIQGLEETQYF.

This chain uses TRBV5-1 with TRBJ1-1; D not certain. V was trimmed by 0 bases and J by 11 bases, leaving 8 bases between them. CDR3 length equals 11 residues. Germline V gene lookup returns CDR1 SGHRS and CDR2 YFSETQ. CDR3 protein: CASSLEEKAFF. The CDR3 DNA sequence: TGCGCCAGCAGCTTGGAGGAGAAGGCTTTCTTT.

V usage is TRBV18 and J usage is TRBJ2-7, with TRBD2 as a possible D gene (5 bases). V lost 0 bases and J 0 bases, leaving 9 bases between the germline ends. This CDR3 contains 15 residues. Germline lookup yields CDR1 KGHSH and CDR2 LQKENI. The CDR3 DNA follows: TGTGCCAGCTCACCACCTAGCGCTGGCTCCTACGAGCAGTACTTC. Amino acid sequence: CASSPPSAGSYEQYF.